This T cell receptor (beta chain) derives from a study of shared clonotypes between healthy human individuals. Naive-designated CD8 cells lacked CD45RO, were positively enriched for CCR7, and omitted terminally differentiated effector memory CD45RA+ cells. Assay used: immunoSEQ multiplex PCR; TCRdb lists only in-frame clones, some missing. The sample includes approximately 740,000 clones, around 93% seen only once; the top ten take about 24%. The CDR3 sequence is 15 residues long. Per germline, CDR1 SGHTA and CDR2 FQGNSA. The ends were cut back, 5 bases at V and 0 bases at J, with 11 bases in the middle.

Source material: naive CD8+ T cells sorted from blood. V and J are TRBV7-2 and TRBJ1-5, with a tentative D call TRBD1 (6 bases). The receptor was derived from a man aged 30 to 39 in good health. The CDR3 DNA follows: TGTGCCAGCAGCGTATGGGACATTAGCAATCAGCCCCAGCATTTT. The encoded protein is CASSVWDISNQPQHF.